Listed below are T cell receptor beta chains from one sample, sequenced in a study of cytomegalovirus exposure and HLA in healthy donors. Repertoires were generated with immunoSEQ multiplex PCR, while TCRdb's copy carries only in-frame clones and drops some. The table lists about 110,000 clones, 55% to 75% of them singletons. The sample was PBMCs. The receptors stem from a young man in good health and CMV-seropositive. CDR3s include the opening cysteine and the closing phenylalanine or tryptophan. The order of the fields is J gene, V gene, CDR3 protein.

>TRBJ1-1|TRBV29-1
CSVAVDLDRLNTEAFF
>TRBJ1-1|TRBV29-1
CSVDRGSTEAFF
>TRBJ2-2|TRBV5-4
CASSLWRAGTGELFF
>TRBJ2-5|TRBV7-6
CASSQGRGAGSGETQYF
>TRBJ2-5|TRBV5-5
CASSLVAGPETQYF
>TRBJ2-2|TRBV30
CAWRTLNTGELFF
>TRBJ2-5|TRBV7-6
CASSLDRWRGPPQYF
>TRBJ2-3|TRBV30
CAWSLIADTQYF
>TRBJ1-2|TRBV29-1
CSVETGGSYGYTF
>TRBJ1-5|TRBV29-1
CSVRGNSNQPQHF
>TRBJ1-2|TRBV18
CASSPQDRGGGYTF
>TRBJ2-7|TRBV19
CASSVTGTGGNEQYF
>TRBJ2-7|TRBV12-5
CASGFPVGVKVDEQYF
>TRBJ1-2|TRBV6-5
CASWTGRIGDGYTF
>TRBJ2-1|TRBV5-1
CASSLGTSGREIQFF
>TRBJ1-2|TRBV6-5
CASSYSTGRNGYTF
>TRBJ2-2|TRBV7-3
CASSLQGPRGLGTGELFF
>TRBJ2-3|TRBV9
CASSGTGTGGMLGTDTQYF
>TRBJ1-2|TRBV21-1
CASSKGTGGRSGYTF
>-|TRBV6-5
CASSRLDSYEQYF
>TRBJ1-2|TRBV10-1
CASSGGEGYGYTF
>TRBJ2-2|TRBV7-8
CASSSGQPTGELFF
>TRBJ1-2|TRBV19
CASSIEGQGNYGYTF
>TRBJ2-7|TRBV11-2
CASDEGQDSYEQYF
>TRBJ2-4|TRBV21-1
CASSLTGTSGKNIQYF
>TRBJ1-1|TRBV5-6
CASSLGTGGRAFF
>TRBJ2-2|TRBV19
CASLPGTGNTGELFF
>TRBJ2-3|TRBV27
CASDPFRAGEFSDTQYF
>TRBJ2-1|TRBV7-2
CASSLGLYNEQFF
>TRBJ1-2|TRBV28
CASTTQGYGYTF
>TRBJ2-3|TRBV19
CASSTRQGEGTDTQYF
>TRBJ2-6|TRBV4-3
CASSQDMSSGANVLTF
>TRBJ2-3|TRBV4-3
CASSQDLIQGAGLTDTDTQYF
>TRBJ2-1|TRBV4-3
CASSLRLAGGTYNEQFF
>TRBJ2-6|TRBV9
CASSVGAGANVLTF
>TRBJ1-3|TRBV9
CASSVGETGRKAGNTIYF
>TRBJ1-3|TRBV5-1
CASSFFTSSGNTIYF
>TRBJ2-1|TRBV4-2
CASSQESAGYNEQFF
>TRBJ1-1|TRBV7-3
CASSLRGGTEAFF
>TRBJ1-2|TRBV29-1
CSVGGSANYGYTF
>TRBJ2-1|TRBV5-4
CASSPEQQGAGKQFF
>TRBJ2-1|TRBV4-3
CASSPVGLAEDNEQFF
>TRBJ2-2|TRBV27
CASSTANTGELFF
>TRBJ2-2|TRBV5-6
CASSLRSGGATGELFF